The 14 T cell receptor beta chains below all came from one sample that was sequenced in a study of blood T cell repertoires in COVID-19 (dated by TCRdb to 2020 to 2022). Libraries were constructed by the immunoSEQ multiplex PCR assay. TCRdb holds this immuneACCESS table with in-frame rearrangements only. Some clones are missing; in checked studies, unresolved V genes explain under half, and the rest has no known cause. The sample table shows around 100,000 clones, and around 83% are seen once. The ten largest clones capture roughly 1.4% of the sample. The specimen was peripheral blood. These receptors came from a man aged 40-49 years with acute or convalescent COVID-19.

The chain carries TRBV7-9 and TRBJ1-5, with 9 bases identical to TRBD1. The V gene's germline CDR1 is SEHNR and CDR2 FQNEAQ (reference sequence). This CDR3 is built from 17 residues. The V gene end was trimmed by 1 base and the J gene end by 3 bases; junction bases not matched to a gene: 7. The CDR3 DNA follows: TGTGCCAGCAGCTTAGGACAGGGGGGAGGCGTCAATCAGCCCCAGCATTTT. Translation: CASSLGQGGGVNQPQHF.

This clone was counted between two and nine times. The chain carries TRBV7-3 and TRBJ2-2; weak D call: TRBD1 (6 bases). This CDR3 has 16 residues. Trimming took 4 bases from V and 5 from J, leaving 17 bases between them. Per germline, CDR1 SGHTA and CDR2 FQGTGA. CDR3 protein: CASSSQGNVGTGELFF. In DNA, the CDR3 is TGTGCCAGCAGCTCCCAGGGGAATGTTGGAACCGGGGAGCTGTTTTTT. The variable domain in full, completed from reference TRBV7-3 and TRBJ2-2, reads GAGVSQTPSNKVTEKGKYVELRCDPISGHTALYWYRQSLGQGPEFLIYFQGTGAADDSGLPNDRFFAVRPEGSVSTLKIQRTERGDSAVYLCASSSQGNVGTGELFFGEGSRLTVL.

The chain carries TRBV7-9 and TRBJ2-7; D is uncertain. Germline V CDR1 and CDR2: SEHNR, FQNEAQ (reference sequence). The CDR3 is 13 amino acids. Trimming removed 5 bases from V and 1 base from J, with 9 bases in between. CDR3 nucleotide sequence: TGTGCCAGCAGCCCCCCGAGTTCCTACGAGCAGTACTTC. This encodes CASSPPSSYEQYF.

This clone was counted once. The chain joins TRBV27 to TRBJ1-1; 8 bases are a match to TRBD1. V was pared by 5 bases and J by 5 bases, with 7 bases of the junction left unmatched. Germline CDR1 reads MNHEY; CDR2 reads SMNVEV (reference sequence). This CDR3 contains 14 residues. The CDR3 protein is CASSQDREGTEAFF. In DNA, the CDR3 is TGTGCCAGCAGTCAGGACAGGGAGGGAACTGAAGCTTTCTTT.

The chain is built from TRBV28 and TRBJ1-2; TRBD1 agrees at 8 bases. The CDR3 is made up of 15 amino acids. Losses at the gene ends were 5 bases for V and 4 bases for J; bases not matched to a gene: 9. Germline loops: CDR1 MDHEN, CDR2 SYDVKM. In DNA form, the CDR3 reads TGTGCCAGCAGTCCTCAGGGGGCGATTGGCTATGGCTACACCTTC. This gives the protein CASSPQGAIGYGYTF.

This rearrangement joins TRBV13 to TRBJ1-2; 8 bases are shared with TRBD1. CDR1 is PRHDT, CDR2 FYEKMQ, per germline (reference sequence). With 5 bases clipped from V and 8 bases from J, the junction kept 7 bases outside the gene matches. The CDR3 contains 13 residues. The CDR3 loop is CASSLQGGVGYTF. In DNA form, the CDR3 reads TGTGCCAGCAGCCTACAGGGGGGTGTAGGCTACACCTTC.

V and J are TRBV25-1 and TRBJ2-7, with D unresolved. V was shortened by 8 bases and J by 9 bases, with 11 bases between the two germline ends. The CDR3 spans 10 residues. Germline V CDR1 and CDR2: MGHDK, SYGVNS. CDR3: CASPPRRQYF. CDR3 bases: TGTGCCAGCCCACCCCGGAGGCAGTACTTC.

This rearrangement joins TRBV7-9 to TRBJ2-1, with a tentative D call TRBD2 (5 bases). The germline V gene has CDR1 SEHNR and CDR2 FQNEAQ (reference sequence). Trimming shortened V by 5 bases and J by 2 bases, and 13 bases separated the two germline ends. The CDR3 is made up of 15 amino acids. The chain's CDR3 is CASSPALVAYNEQFF. In nucleotides, the CDR3 is TGTGCCAGCAGCCCGGCACTAGTTGCCTACAATGAGCAGTTCTTC. The full variable domain, completed using reference TRBV7-9 and TRBJ2-1, is DTGVSQNPRHKITKRGQNVTFRCDPISEHNRLYWYRQTLGQGPEFLTYFQNEAQLEKSRLLSDRFSAERPKGSFSTLEIQRTEQGDSAMYLCASSPALVAYNEQFFGPGTRLTVL.

The J gene is TRBJ2-3, the V gene TRBV29-1; 9 bases line up with TRBD2. V trimming: 5 bases; J trimming: 3 bases; junction bases outside the gene matches: 6. CDR3 size: 14 residues. Germline CDR1 reads SQVTM; CDR2 reads ANQGSEA. The CDR3 region has the DNA TGCAGCGTTAGGCGGGAGGGGATGACAGATACGCAGTATTTT. This translates into CSVRREGMTDTQYF.

This rearrangement joins TRBV9 to TRBJ1-6; D is perhaps TRBD1 (5 bases). V dropped 0 bases and J dropped 3 bases, with 13 bases sitting between them. The CDR3 sequence is 17 residues long. Germline lookup yields CDR1 SGDLS and CDR2 YYNGEE. CDR3 residues: CASSVEGETRYNSPLHF. CDR3 coding DNA: TGTGCCAGCAGCGTAGAAGGGGAAACCCGCTATAATTCACCCCTCCACTTT.

The gene calls are TRBV27 and TRBJ2-3, with D possibly matching TRBD1 (5 bases). In germline, CDR1 is MNHEY, CDR2 SMNVEV (reference sequence). V gave up 7 bases and J gave up 8 bases, with 22 bases separating them. The CDR3 is 15 amino acids. Written as DNA, the CDR3 is TGTGCCAGCAACCCCAGGGAACCCTCCGCCGGTACGCAGTATTTT. Amino acid sequence: CASNPREPSAGTQYF.

The genes are TRBV9 and TRBJ1-1, with D hard to call. The CDR3 covers 13 residues. Per germline, CDR1 SGDLS and CDR2 YYNGEE. V was trimmed by 0 bases and J by 0 bases, leaving 3 bases between them. CDR3 nucleotide sequence: TGTGCCAGCAGCGTAGACATGAACACTGAAGCTTTCTTT. The encoded protein is CASSVDMNTEAFF.

The chain links TRBV27 to TRBJ1-5, with D unclear. Germline V gene lookup returns CDR1 MNHEY and CDR2 SMNVEV (reference sequence). Between the trimmed V and J ends, which lost 6 bases and 7 bases, there was a span of 10 bases. This CDR3 is 12 amino acids long. The CDR3 protein is CASSRTGQPQHF. The CDR3 coding sequence is TGTGCCAGCAGCCGTACCGGGCAGCCCCAGCATTTT.

The chain joins TRBV7-6 to TRBJ1-1, with D perhaps TRBD1 (6 bases). This CDR3 region has 15 residues. Germline CDR1 is SGHVS and CDR2 is FNYEAQ. V lost 3 bases and J 0 bases, leaving 11 bases between the germline ends. The CDR3 is CASSFSGTMNTEAFF. The DNA of the CDR3 is TGTGCCAGCAGCTTTTCCGGGACAATGAACACTGAAGCTTTCTTT.